This T cell receptor beta chain comes out of a study of cytomegalovirus exposure and HLA in healthy donors. Comments on this clone: What it binds is unknown.

While unrecorded immune exposures were likely, the donors were nominally healthy when sampled. The PCR employed 60 Vbeta primers together with 13 Jbeta primers. Profiling relied on immunoSEQ multiplex PCR, and the TCRdb table lists in-frame clones only, not all of them. Of roughly 170,000 clones in the sample, around four fifths were seen once. Notes on the study in general: With DRB1 most and HLA-C fewest, TCR association rates differed between HLA loci in a later analysis. The study put some 150 TCR beta chains on its list as cytomegalovirus-associated. Later findings reportedly placed an Asian-associated ancestry cluster below the approximately 670-donor mean for N-insertions.

Germline V gene data show CDR1 as SQVTM and CDR2 as ANQGSEA. This CDR3 is 14 amino acids long. The V gene lost 7 bases and the J gene lost 5 bases, with 17 bases spanning the gap. Sequencing used PBMCs. This sequence originates from a girl between 10 and 17 years old in good health and CMV-seropositive. The V and J genes are TRBV29-1 and TRBJ1-4; D is perhaps TRBD1 (5 bases). CDR3 sequence: CSGGRDGGNEKLFF. The CDR3 nucleotides are TGCAGCGGAGGGCGGGACGGAGGAAATGAAAAACTGTTTTTT.